This entry lists 5 T cell receptor beta chains sequenced from one sample in a study of blood T cell repertoires in COVID-19. Clones were sequenced by immunoSEQ multiplex PCR, and TCRdb holds only the in-frame ones, with some missing. This sample yields approximately 190,000 clones, of which roughly 85% are seen a single time; roughly 21% belongs to the top ten. The sequenced material came from peripheral blood. These receptors were collected from a man between 60 and 70 years old with active or convalescent COVID-19.

The gene calls are TRBV19 and TRBJ1-2, with D tentatively TRBD1 (5 bases). The CDR3 totals 15 residues. Looked up from germline, CDR1 is LNHDA and CDR2 is SQIVND (reference sequence). V was cut by 0 bases and J by 7 bases, with 15 bases left in between. The CDR3 DNA follows: TGTGCCAGTAGTATAGATCGGACATATAGGTCTGGCTACACCTTC. Amino acids: CASSIDRTYRSGYTF.

This sequence joins TRBV2 and TRBJ2-6; D is undetermined. Germline-derived CDR1 and CDR2 are SNHLY and FYNNEI. Trimming stripped 8 bases from V and 0 bases from J, with 5 bases between. The CDR3 is made up of 13 amino acids. The CDR3 here is CASSVSGANVLTF. CDR3 nucleotides: TGTGCCAGCTCGGTCTCTGGGGCCAACGTCCTGACTTTC.

CDR3 residues: CASSLTGQLNSPLHF. In DNA form, the CDR3 reads TGTGCCAGCAGCTTAACGGGGCAGTTGAATTCACCCCTCCACTTT. The chain has TRBV7-3 and TRBJ1-6, with a possible D match to TRBD1 (5 bases). Trimming removed 0 bases at V and 7 bases at J, with 10 bases between. The CDR3 is 15 residues long. Germline CDR1 reads SGHTA; CDR2 reads FQGTGA.

The chain joins TRBV24-1 to TRBJ1-5; TRBD1 might be the D (5 bases). The CDR3 loop spans 15 amino acids. The germline V gene encodes CDR1 KGHDR and CDR2 SFDVKD. V gave up 5 bases and J gave up 3 bases, with 13 bases separating them. The CDR3 sequence is CATSGDPGDNQPQHF. DNA for the CDR3: TGTGCCACCAGTGGAGACCCGGGGGACAATCAGCCCCAGCATTTT.

The chain employs TRBV27 and TRBJ1-3; 7 nucleotides line up with TRBD1. Germline V gives CDR1 MNHEY, CDR2 SMNVEV (reference sequence). Unmatched junction bases numbered 9, after V lost 6 bases and J lost 4 bases. The CDR3 covers 15 residues. As DNA, the CDR3 is TGTGCCAGCAGCCTCGACAGGGCTGGCGGAAACACCATATATTTT. It codes for CASSLDRAGGNTIYF.